The 8 T cell receptor beta chains listed next were all sequenced from one sample in a study of vaccination effects on CD4 cells after COVID-19. What these receptors recognize is not known. Some clones are missing from TCRdb's copy, which holds only in-frame ones; the method was immunoSEQ multiplex PCR. The sample holds approximately 25,000 clones, roughly two thirds seen once. Sequencing was preceded by expansion of antigen-specific CD4+ T cells with viral peptide pools in the ViraFEST assay. Isolation of CD4+ T cells took place after less than twelve days of culture. Participants got two doses of BNT162b2 or mRNA-1273 vaccine. Here the sequenced sample was CD4+ T cells from PBMCs cultured with SARS-CoV-2 spike peptides, taken after COVID-19 vaccination. These receptors were collected from a human donor who received a COVID-19 vaccine.

The chain links TRBV30 to TRBJ2-5; 7 nucleotides match TRBD1. The CDR3 has 15 residues. After removal of 2 bases from V and 4 bases from J, the junction contained 10 bases not matched to a gene. Germline V gene lookup returns CDR1 GTSNPN and CDR2 SVGIG (reference sequence). In DNA form, the CDR3 reads TGTGCCTGGAGTTATAAGGGGGCGAATGGAGAGACCCAGTACTTC. Protein sequence: CAWSYKGANGETQYF. Looking up the rest from reference TRBV30 and TRBJ2-5 gives the full variable domain: SQTIHQWPATLVQPVGSPLSLECTVEGTSNPNLYWYRQAAGRGLQLLFYSVGIGQISSEVPQNLSASRPQDRQFILSSKKLLLSDSGFYLCAWSYKGANGETQYFGPGTRLLVL.

The V and J genes are TRBV5-1 and TRBJ1-4, with D possibly TRBD1 on 5 matching bases. This CDR3 has 17 amino acids. Trimming removed 3 bases from V and 0 bases from J, with 15 bases in between. Per germline, CDR1 SGHRS and CDR2 YFSETQ. CDR3 nucleotide sequence: TGCGCCAGCAGCTATTCCGGGACGGCATCAACTAATGAAAAACTGTTTTTT. It yields the protein CASSYSGTASTNEKLFF.

This clone appeared once. This chain links TRBV7-2 with TRBJ2-7, with D perhaps given as TRBD1 or TRBD2 (5 bases each). The CDR3 has 16 residues. Trimming pared 5 bases from V and 0 bases from J, leaving 17 bases between. The germline gives CDR1 SGHTA, CDR2 FQGNSA. The chain's CDR3 is CASSLALAGSSYEQYF. CDR3 DNA: TGTGCCAGCAGCCTCGCCCTGGCAGGGAGCTCCTACGAGCAGTACTTC.

J is TRBJ2-3 and V is TRBV30, with unresolved D. From germline, CDR1 is GTSNPN and CDR2 SVGIG (reference sequence). Trimming took off 4 bases at V and 3 bases at J, with 8 bases between the two ends. This CDR3 has 12 amino acids. This CDR3 reads CAWTSRTDTQYF. Here the CDR3 DNA reads TGTGCCTGGACTAGTAGAACAGATACGCAGTATTTT.

This clone came up a few times. The V call is TRBV29-1, the J call TRBJ1-1; 7 bases line up with TRBD1. This CDR3 is built from 11 residues. Trimming cost V 6 bases and J 7 bases; bases outside gene matches: 5. CDR1 is SQVTM, CDR2 ANQGSEA, per germline. CDR3 region: CSVPGQVEAFF. The CDR3 bases are TGCAGCGTCCCCGGACAGGTTGAAGCTTTCTTT.

This clone was counted only a few times. The rearrangement links TRBV3-1 (or the pseudogene TRBV3-2) to TRBJ1-5, with 10 positions matching TRBD1. V lost 1 base to trimming and J lost 6 bases; unmatched junction nucleotides: 6. This CDR3 region has 16 residues. The V gene's germline CDR1 is LGHDT and CDR2 YNNKEL (reference sequence). The CDR3 reads CASSQAGTGESQPQHF. The CDR3, as DNA: TGTGCCAGCAGCCAAGCTGGGACAGGGGAGAGTCAGCCCCAGCATTTT.

The V and J genes are TRBV29-1 and TRBJ1-4; D is perhaps TRBD1 (6 bases). The CDR3 runs to 13 residues. Per germline, CDR1 SQVTM and CDR2 ANQGSEA. V gave up 6 bases and J gave up 5 bases, with 13 bases separating them. Here the CDR3 DNA reads TGCAGCGTAGGACAGTCATTAAATGAAAAACTGTTTTTT. This gives the protein CSVGQSLNEKLFF.

The rearrangement links TRBV5-4 to TRBJ1-4; tentative D call: TRBD1 (5 bases). V lost 5 bases and J lost 7, with 12 bases in between. Germline V CDR1 and CDR2: SGHNT, YYREEE (reference sequence). The CDR3 consists of 13 residues. CDR3 residues: CASRLSGGEKLFF. The CDR3, as DNA: TGTGCCAGCAGGCTCTCGGGGGGTGAAAAACTGTTTTTT.